The 19 T cell receptor beta chains reported below all come from one sample, sequenced in a study of blood T cell repertoires in COVID-19. Measured with immunoSEQ multiplex PCR; TCRdb has only the in-frame clones, and not every one. The table includes fewer than 400,000 clones, 80% to 90% detected once. The sequenced material came from PBMCs or T cells enriched from blood (not recorded which). The receptors originated from a young woman who had recovered from COVID-19.

The chain couples TRBV6-6 to TRBJ2-7, with D possibly matching TRBD1 (5 bases). Trimming stripped 0 bases from V and 6 bases from J, with 12 bases between. The CDR3 covers 14 residues. Per germline, CDR1 MNHNY and CDR2 SVGAGI (reference sequence). In nucleotides, the CDR3 is TGTGCCAGCAGTTACTCAGGGGTCCTGGCCGAGCAGTACTTC. It yields the protein CASSYSGVLAEQYF.

This chain links TRBV5-8 with TRBJ1-5; 12 nucleotides agree with TRBD1. The CDR3 covers 18 residues. CDR1 and CDR2 (germline): SGHTS, YDEGEE. Germline trimming cut 4 bases from V and 4 bases from J; bases unmatched to any gene: 12. The CDR3 DNA is TGTGCCAGCAGCCCGGGCCCGGGACAGGGGGCTAAGAATCAGCCCCAGCATTTT. Its translation is CASSPGPGQGAKNQPQHF.

CDR3 nucleotide sequence: TGTGCCAGCAGCCTACAGGGGTACGATGGCTACACCTTC. Protein product: CASSLQGYDGYTF. The genes are TRBV7-9 and TRBJ1-2; 7 bases line up with TRBD1. Germline CDR1 reads SEHNR; CDR2 reads FQNEAQ (reference sequence). The ends lost 5 bases at V and 6 bases at J; junction bases unmatched: 6. This CDR3 is built from 13 residues.

CDR3 region: CASSPHSYEQYF. CDR3 sequence (DNA): TGTGCCAGCAGCCCTCACTCTTACGAGCAGTACTTC. The chain is built from TRBV14 and TRBJ2-7; no firm D call. Looked up from germline, CDR1 is SGHDN and CDR2 is FVKESK. The CDR3 length is 12 residues. Trimming removed 4 bases at V and 4 bases at J, with 8 bases between.

This chain connects TRBV3-1 (or the pseudogene TRBV3-2) to TRBJ1-5; a possible D gene is TRBD1 (5 bases). The germline gives CDR1 LGHDT, CDR2 YNNKEL (reference sequence). CDR3 length equals 17 residues. V lost 0 bases to trimming and J lost 4 bases, with 16 bases between them. CDR3 nucleotide sequence: TGTGCCAGCAGCCAAGATCTGGGCGGGACTCCTAATCAGCCCCAGCATTTT. It specifies CASSQDLGGTPNQPQHF.

The rearrangement links TRBV5-6 to TRBJ2-1; TRBD2 matches at 11 bases. Trimming removed 5 bases from V and 4 bases from J; junction bases left unmatched: 5. Germline V gives CDR1 SGHDT, CDR2 YYEEEE. The CDR3 is 15 residues long. The CDR3 sequence: CASRSGLAVYNEQFF. CDR3 coding DNA: TGTGCCAGCAGATCGGGACTAGCGGTATACAATGAGCAGTTCTTC. Based on the CDR3 plus reference TRBV5-6 and TRBJ2-1, the full variable domain is DAGVTQSPTHLIKTRGQQVTLRCSPKSGHDTVSWYQQALGQGPQFIFQYYEEEERQRGNFPDRFSGHQFPNYSSELNVNALLLGDSALYLCASRSGLAVYNEQFFGPGTRLTVL.

The rearrangement uses TRBV5-1 and TRBJ2-7; D gene ambiguous. CDR3 length equals 13 residues. V lost 1 base and J 3 bases, leaving 8 bases between the germline ends. Germline values: CDR1 SGHRS, CDR2 YFSETQ. Written as DNA, the CDR3 is TGCGCCAGCAGCTTGTCGGCTAGCTACGAGCAGTACTTC. Amino acid sequence: CASSLSASYEQYF.

The chain employs TRBV7-2 and TRBJ2-1; D possibly corresponds to TRBD2 (6 bases). The CDR3 is made up of 18 amino acids. The V end lost 0 bases, the J end lost 0 bases, and 15 bases lay between the germline ends. Germline V gene data show CDR1 as SGHTA and CDR2 as FQGNSA. CDR3 DNA sequence: TGTGCCAGCAGCTTAGCAGGGGACTGGGGCAGCTCCTACAATGAGCAGTTCTTC. It is translated as CASSLAGDWGSSYNEQFF.

V gene TRBV25-1 combines with J gene TRBJ2-1, with a tentative D call TRBD1 (5 bases). Germline-derived CDR1 and CDR2 are MGHDK and SYGVNS. CDR3 length equals 12 residues. The V end lost 2 bases, the J end lost 15 bases, and 14 bases lay between the germline ends. CDR3 region: CASSEGAGLRFF. Here the CDR3 DNA reads TGTGCCAGCAGTGAAGGGGCAGGGCTACGGTTCTTC.

The chain employs TRBV7-9 and TRBJ1-4; D possibly corresponds to TRBD1 (5 bases). The CDR3 has 13 amino acids. Germline-derived CDR1 and CDR2 are SEHNR and FQNEAQ (reference sequence). V dropped 8 bases and J dropped 7 bases, with 14 bases sitting between them. The CDR3 sequence is CASGGSSSEKLFF. CDR3 DNA sequence: TGTGCCAGCGGGGGGTCCTCTAGTGAAAAACTGTTTTTT.

The V and J genes are TRBV7-3 and TRBJ2-1; D may be TRBD1 (6 bases). The CDR3 runs to 14 residues. In germline, CDR1 is SGHTA, CDR2 FQGTGA. Trimming pared 5 bases from V and 5 bases from J, leaving 13 bases between. The CDR3 nucleotides read TGTGCCAGCAGCCCCCGGACAGTGAACAATGAGCAGTTCTTC. Its protein product is CASSPRTVNNEQFF.

The J gene is TRBJ1-1, the V gene TRBV30; D is unresolved. The V and J ends lost 5 bases and 1 base respectively, with 8 bases between them. Germline values: CDR1 GTSNPN, CDR2 SVGIG (reference sequence). This CDR3 has 12 residues. The CDR3 sequence is CAWGRQNTEAFF. Written as DNA, the CDR3 is TGTGCCTGGGGGAGGCAGAACACTGAAGCTTTCTTT.

The chain joins TRBV20-1 to TRBJ1-3; 9 nucleotides line up with TRBD1. CDR3 length: 14 amino acids. V shed 3 bases and J 2 bases; nucleotides not matched to a gene: 2. The germline gives CDR1 DFQATT, CDR2 SNEGSKA (reference sequence). Written as DNA, the CDR3 is TGCAGTGCTAGTGGGACAGGGACTGGAAACACCATATATTTT. This gives the protein CSASGTGTGNTIYF.

J is TRBJ2-3 and V is TRBV28; weak D call: TRBD2 (5 bases). The CDR3 extends over 14 amino acids. The V and J ends lost 7 bases and 4 bases respectively, with 15 bases between them. Germline-derived CDR1 and CDR2 are MDHEN and SYDVKM. CDR3 in amino acids: CASNIFGVADTQYF. In nucleotides, the CDR3 is TGTGCCAGCAACATTTTCGGGGTTGCAGATACGCAGTATTTT.

In DNA, the CDR3 is TGTGCCAGCGGGGGCTCTGGCAATGAGCAGTTCTTC. Its translation is CASGGSGNEQFF. The chain has TRBV6-5 and TRBJ2-1; D perhaps matches TRBD1 (6 bases). The CDR3 extends over 12 amino acids. Germline V gives CDR1 MNHEY, CDR2 SVGAGI. The V and J ends lost 8 bases and 6 bases respectively, with 11 bases between them.

The rearrangement joins TRBV5-1 to TRBJ1-1; D unresolved. The ends were cut back, 2 bases at V and 2 bases at J, with 10 bases in the middle. Per germline, CDR1 SGHRS and CDR2 YFSETQ. This CDR3 has 14 residues. CDR3 amino acids: CASSFGVFNTEAFF. The CDR3 nucleotides are TGCGCCAGCAGCTTCGGAGTTTTTAACACTGAAGCTTTCTTT.

The chain is built from TRBV7-3 and TRBJ1-2; TRBD1 might be the D (5 bases). This CDR3 has 14 residues. In germline, CDR1 is SGHTA, CDR2 FQGTGA. The V end was cut by 6 bases, the J end by 7 bases, with 18 bases between. CDR3 in DNA: TGTGCCAGCAGTCCAGGGCCATTATTGAGTGGCTACACCTTC. Its protein is CASSPGPLLSGYTF. Full variable domain (missing parts from reference TRBV7-3 and TRBJ1-2): GAGVSQTPSNKVTEKGKYVELRCDPISGHTALYWYRQSLGQGPEFLIYFQGTGAADDSGLPNDRFFAVRPEGSVSTLKIQRTERGDSAVYLCASSPGPLLSGYTFGSGTRLTVV.

This chain links TRBV9 with TRBJ2-7; tentative D call: TRBD2 (5 bases). The germline V and J ends were trimmed by 0 bases and 4 bases, with 14 bases remaining between them. This CDR3 spans 15 amino acids. Germline CDR1 and CDR2: SGDLS and YYNGEE. The CDR3 here is CASSVGGGSEYEQYF. CDR3 bases: TGTGCCAGCAGCGTAGGGGGTGGTAGCGAATACGAGCAGTACTTC.

The chain combines TRBV28 with TRBJ1-5; possible D gene TRBD1, 6 bases. V lost 6 bases to trimming and J lost 0 bases, with 27 bases between them. There are 20 residues in the CDR3. Germline loops: CDR1 MDHEN, CDR2 SYDVKM. Here the CDR3 DNA reads TGTGCCAGCAGCCAGGACAGCCCCAATCCATTCCTATATAGCAATCAGCCCCAGCATTTT. Amino acids: CASSQDSPNPFLYSNQPQHF.